This T cell receptor beta chain comes out of a study of CD8 T cells in ankylosing spondylitis. Study-wide points: Previous work reported some of these motif variants in the synovial fluid and blood of reactive arthritis. Disease-associated clonotypes exhibited CD8+ identity and were relatively infrequent in peripheral blood. One TCR beta motif, made up of about 8 highly homologous variants, appeared characteristic of ankylosing spondylitis blood. Significantly higher representation of disease-linked clones was reported for matched ankylosing spondylitis synovial fluid.

Remarks on this clonotype: The antigen is not known.

Making use of molecular barcodes, quantitative 5'-RACE generated TCR beta libraries. TCRdb called the 5' RACE reads again in MiXCR, with one record for every CDR3 protein. The sample lists under 850,000 distinct CDR3 sequences, about 20% seen once, with around 20% in the top ten. This TCR was sampled from a male donor with ankylosing spondylitis. The sequenced sample consisted of blood, either unsorted or a sorted T cell fraction (not recorded which).

CDR3 residues: CASSPSQSAYEQYF. The CDR3 DNA is TGTGCCAGCAGCCCCAGCCAGTCGGCCTACGAGCAGTACTTC. The chain couples TRBV3-1 to TRBJ2-7; D is ambiguous. From germline, CDR1 is LGHDT and CDR2 YNNKEL (reference sequence). V shed 4 bases and J shed 2 bases, with 12 bases lying between them. This CDR3 is 14 amino acids long.